Following are 18 T cell receptor beta chains from one sample sequenced in a study of shared clonotypes between healthy human individuals. TCRdb's table, derived via immunoSEQ multiplex PCR, lists solely in-frame clones and lacks some. The data show millions of clones, approximately 90% seen once. Sequencing used naive CD4+ T cells sorted from blood. Subset: CD45RA+ positively selected. The receptors were sampled from a man aged 18 to 30 in good health.

This chain links TRBV5-1 with TRBJ2-2; D might be TRBD1 (5 bases). V lost 5 bases and J lost 5, with 13 bases in between. CDR3 size: 14 residues. CDR1 is SGHRS and CDR2 is YFSETQ in the germline V gene. The CDR3 loop reads CASSKDKLTGELFF. The CDR3 nucleotides are TGCGCCAGCAGTAAGGACAAGTTGACCGGGGAGCTGTTTTTT.

The rearrangement links TRBV19 to TRBJ2-1; maybe TRBD2 (7 bases). The CDR3 loop spans 15 amino acids. Germline V gene data show CDR1 as LNHDA and CDR2 as SQIVND (reference sequence). The V gene lost 0 bases and the J gene lost 7 bases, with 13 bases spanning the gap. The CDR3 sequence is CASSIDGLGGNEQFF. The CDR3 DNA sequence: TGTGCCAGTAGTATAGACGGACTAGGGGGTAATGAGCAGTTCTTC.

Of note for this clone: The sample carries other DNA sequences with the same CDR3. The chain links TRBV2 to TRBJ1-4; 11 positions agree with TRBD1. CDR3 size: 14 residues. Germline values: CDR1 SNHLY, CDR2 FYNNEI. The V gene end was trimmed by 5 bases and the J gene end by 5 bases; junction bases not matched to a gene: 1. The CDR3 here is CASSWDRGNEKLFF. CDR3 in DNA: TGTGCCAGCAGTTGGGACAGGGGGAATGAAAAACTGTTTTTT. The full variable domain, completed using reference TRBV2 and TRBJ1-4, is EPEVTQTPSHQVTQMGQEVILRCVPISNHLYFYWYRQILGQKVEFLVSFYNNEISEKSEIFDDQFSVERPDGSNFTLKIRSTKLEDSAMYFCASSWDRGNEKLFFGSGTQLSVL.

This clone was recorded at least ten times. Different DNA sequences within this sample yield the same CDR3. The chain combines TRBV6-5 with TRBJ1-4, with D unresolved. This CDR3 is built from 14 residues. CDR1 and CDR2 from the germline V gene are MNHEY and SVGAGI. V was clipped by 2 bases and J by 4 bases, with 8 bases between them. CDR3 amino acids: CASSYGGSNEKLFF. DNA of the CDR3: TGTGCCAGCAGTTACGGCGGCAGTAATGAAAAACTGTTTTTT.

The chain combines TRBV6-6 with TRBJ2-5; no definite D call. The germline gives CDR1 MNHNY, CDR2 SVGAGI (reference sequence). CDR3 length equals 14 residues. Trimming cost V 0 bases and J 5 bases, with 10 bases left between them. The CDR3 DNA reads as TGTGCCAGCAGTTACTCCCTAGGTAGGGAGACCCAGTACTTC. As protein: CASSYSLGRETQYF.

V and J are TRBV7-2 and TRBJ1-3; possibly TRBD1 for D (5 bases). V was clipped by 2 bases and J by 0 bases, with 11 bases between them. Per germline, CDR1 SGHTA and CDR2 FQGNSA. CDR3 length: 16 amino acids. The CDR3 DNA is TGTGCCAGCAGCTTACGGCCCAGGGACTCTGGAAACACCATATATTTT. It yields the protein CASSLRPRDSGNTIYF.

The chain carries TRBV16 and TRBJ2-7, with D hard to call. Trimming took 0 bases from V and 2 from J, leaving 8 bases between them. The CDR3 is made up of 14 amino acids. Germline CDR1 KGHSY, CDR2 FQNENV. Written as DNA, the CDR3 is TGTGCCAGCAGCCAATCGGTAGGCCCCTACGAGCAGTACTTC. This sequence encodes CASSQSVGPYEQYF.

The sample holds a few counts of this clone. The rearrangement uses TRBV2 and TRBJ1-6; D possibly corresponds to TRBD1 (5 bases). V lost 4 bases to trimming and J lost 10 bases, with 17 bases between them. From germline, CDR1 is SNHLY and CDR2 FYNNEI. The CDR3 runs 15 residues. CDR3 coding DNA: TGTGCCAGCAGTGGGTCGCAGGGAAAGGGATCACCCCTCCACTTT. Translating it yields CASSGSQGKGSPLHF.

The genes are TRBV5-4 and TRBJ1-6; the match to TRBD1 covers 7 bases. With V trimmed by 4 bases and J by 10 bases, 5 bases remained unmatched. The CDR3 has 13 residues. CDR1 is SGHNT and CDR2 is YYREEE in the germline V gene (reference sequence). The CDR3 reads CASSDRVGSPLHF. The CDR3 DNA sequence: TGTGCCAGCAGCGACAGGGTCGGATCACCCCTCCACTTT.

V is TRBV7-2 and J is TRBJ2-4; D unresolved. In germline, CDR1 is SGHTA, CDR2 FQGNSA. This CDR3 is built from 16 residues. Deletions cut 1 base from V and 3 bases from J, with 13 bases between. CDR3 in DNA: TGTGCCAGCAGCTTAGGACACGGGTCGGACAAAAACATTCAGTACTTC. Translation gives CASSLGHGSDKNIQYF. Variable domain in full (rest from reference TRBV7-2 and TRBJ2-4): GAGVSQSPSNKVTEKGKDVELRCDPISGHTALYWYRQSLGQGLEFLIYFQGNSAPDKSGLPSDRFSAERTGGSVSTLTIQRTQQEDSAVYLCASSLGHGSDKNIQYFGAGTRLSVL.

V usage is TRBV29-1 and J usage is TRBJ2-5; D remains ambiguous. The germline gives CDR1 SQVTM, CDR2 ANQGSEA. V was shortened by 7 bases and J by 5 bases, with 8 bases between the two germline ends. The CDR3 extends over 10 amino acids. The CDR3 reads CSGVVETQYF. The CDR3 bases are TGCAGCGGCGTCGTGGAGACCCAGTACTTC.

The chain has TRBV30 and TRBJ2-7; a weak D match, TRBD1 (6 bases). Trimming took 1 base from V and 6 from J, leaving 13 bases between them. Germline CDR1 GTSNPN, CDR2 SVGIG (reference sequence). The CDR3 has 13 residues. The chain's CDR3 is CAWSGGQSSEQYF. DNA for the CDR3: TGTGCCTGGAGTGGCGGACAGTCTTCCGAGCAGTACTTC.

Of note for this clone: Other DNA sequences in this specimen translate into the identical CDR3. V usage is TRBV2 and J usage is TRBJ1-1; no reliable D call. The CDR3 loop spans 13 amino acids. The germline V gene has CDR1 SNHLY and CDR2 FYNNEI. The V end was cut by 0 bases, the J end by 5 bases, with 7 bases between. In DNA, the CDR3 is TGTGCCAGCAGTGAAGCGCTGGGAACTGAAGCTTTCTTT. It codes for CASSEALGTEAFF.

The rearrangement uses TRBV4-1 and TRBJ1-2; D perhaps matches TRBD1 (5 bases). Germline V gives CDR1 MGHRA, CDR2 YSYEKL. The CDR3 is 14 residues long. With 3 bases removed from V and 2 bases from J, the gap between germline ends came to 10 bases. CDR3 loop: CASSHPGRNYGYTF. For the CDR3, the DNA is TGCGCCAGCAGCCACCCGGGACGGAACTATGGCTACACCTTC.

This clone was recorded once. The chain employs TRBV14 and TRBJ2-1, with 10 nucleotides matching TRBD2. CDR1 and CDR2 (germline): SGHDN, FVKESK. With V trimmed by 3 bases and J by 10 bases, 9 bases remained unmatched. This CDR3 contains 15 residues. The CDR3 reads CASSHRTSGPGEQFF. DNA for the CDR3: TGTGCCAGCAGCCATAGGACTAGCGGCCCGGGGGAGCAGTTCTTC.

This chain joins TRBV7-9 and TRBJ2-1, with 12 nucleotides matching TRBD2. Germline assignment: CDR1 SEHNR and CDR2 FQNEAQ (reference sequence). The CDR3 sequence is 18 residues long. V shed 6 bases, J shed 2 bases, and the junction held 11 bases outside the gene matches. The CDR3 loop is CASRLVGASGGAYNEQFF. The CDR3 DNA follows: TGTGCCAGCAGGCTAGTTGGTGCTAGCGGGGGGGCCTACAATGAGCAGTTCTTC. The full variable domain, in which reference TRBV7-9 and TRBJ2-1 provide the parts outside the CDR3, is DTGVSQNPRHKITKRGQNVTFRCDPISEHNRLYWYRQTLGQGPEFLTYFQNEAQLEKSRLLSDRFSAERPKGSFSTLEIQRTEQGDSAMYLCASRLVGASGGAYNEQFFGPGTRLTVL.

V usage is TRBV2 and J usage is TRBJ1-4, with 8 bases aligning to TRBD1. Germline values: CDR1 SNHLY, CDR2 FYNNEI. This CDR3 spans 15 amino acids. V gave up 6 bases and J gave up 0 bases; unmatched junction bases: 3. The CDR3, as DNA: TGTGCCAGCAGGACAGGGGCTACAACTAATGAAAAACTGTTTTTT. This sequence encodes CASRTGATTNEKLFF.

The J gene is TRBJ1-2, the V gene TRBV5-1; D ambiguous. There are 13 residues in the CDR3. Per the germline V gene, CDR1 is SGHRS and CDR2 is YFSETQ. The V gene lost 4 bases and the J gene lost 6 bases, with 13 bases spanning the gap. CDR3 coding DNA: TGCGCCAGCAGCGCAGGACTACTGGATGGCTACACCTTC. Protein sequence: CASSAGLLDGYTF.